Listed below are T cell receptor beta chains from one sample, sequenced in a study of breast tumors, draining lymph nodes, adjacent tissues. TCRdb itself ran the multiplex PCR reads through MiXCR, one entry per CDR3 protein. The sample gives 100,000 or so distinct CDR3 sequences, about 20% of which show up once; 1% to 1.5% is in the top ten. The sequenced material came from axillary lymph node tissue. Receptors were obtained from a female donor with breast cancer. Some clones in this sample may be carry-over from other donors' samples. Each CDR3 is given with its conserved first and last residue.

>TRBJ2-5|TRBV9
CASSVGAGRAQETQYF
>TRBJ2-2|TRBV4-1
CASSQAGLAGVGTGELFF
>TRBJ2-7|TRBV2
CASSAGQRRYEQYF
>TRBJ2-3|TRBV2
CASSDRGMKSDTQYF
>TRBJ2-7|TRBV7-9
CASRKGGSAEQYF
>TRBJ2-5|TRBV18
CASRGTEQETQYF
>TRBJ2-7|TRBV5-5
CASSWSGSDEQYF
>TRBJ1-2|TRBV20-1
CSASLRKDYGYTF
>TRBJ1-5|TRBV2
CASSEYGTGGVGKPQHF
>TRBJ2-1|TRBV19
CASSMWGGATSYNEQFF
>TRBJ2-3|TRBV2
CATRTGRGWIADTQYF
>TRBJ1-2|TRBV7-9
CASSLEGQPFDSYTF
>TRBJ2-2|TRBV4-1
CASSQDPGQAGELFF
>TRBJ2-5|TRBV5-5
CASSFPDQETQYF
>TRBJ1-6|TRBV7-8
CASSFDTGYNSPLHF
>TRBJ2-5|TRBV27
CASSPGPGTSAPRQETQYF
>TRBJ1-2|TRBV27
CASSLGGANYGYTF
>TRBJ2-3|TRBV24-1
CATSDPGQGSDTQYF
>TRBJ1-4|TRBV5-4
CASSLQGSGEKLFF
>TRBJ2-7|TRBV28
CASSSSGTGGHEQYF
>TRBJ1-6|TRBV2
CASRLSSYNSPLHF
>TRBJ1-5|TRBV20-1
CSAREWGGGNQPQHF
>TRBJ1-5|TRBV2
CASGPRLGGDQPQHF
>TRBJ2-7|TRBV28
CASSLPAGAHAYEQYF
>TRBJ2-5|TRBV29-1
CSVHRDNQETQYF
>TRBJ2-7|TRBV7-2
CASSFPSGGVRVEQYF
>TRBJ2-7|TRBV19
CASSSWTDNEQYF
>TRBJ2-1|TRBV14
CASSLFGGRGGEQFF
>TRBJ2-7|TRBV6-5
CASRTRDRGFYEQYF
>TRBJ2-7|TRBV19
CASSMGGYEQYF
>TRBJ1-2|TRBV6-1
CASSEPGGRSYTF
>TRBJ2-7|TRBV20-1
CSARDPRKSPEQYF
>TRBJ1-2|TRBV6-1
CASSETAPYGYTF
>TRBJ2-7|TRBV7-2
CASSLFGTSGIAGEQYF
>TRBJ2-7|TRBV28
CASSLSGGQGLYEQYF
>TRBJ2-3|TRBV12-3/TRBV12-4
CASRPGGREGLGTDTQYF
>TRBJ2-7|TRBV5-6
CASSYAGTGEDEQYF
>TRBJ1-2|TRBV5-1
CASSLGRDYGYTF
>TRBJ2-7|TRBV20-1
CSARDQTSWYEDEQYF
>TRBJ2-2|TRBV7-2
CASSFGSVWAGSTGELFF
>TRBJ1-4|TRBV11-2
CASSFLDIRAATNEKLFF
>TRBJ1-3|TRBV2
CASILDRTSGNTIYF
>TRBJ2-7|TRBV5-1
CASSFVTDGLGTYEQYF
>TRBJ2-3|TRBV27
CASSLTLSGTDTQYF
>TRBJ2-5|TRBV6-6
CASQLTPETQYF
>TRBJ2-7|TRBV30
CAWGPSVLYEQYF
>TRBJ2-5|TRBV29-1
CSVEDSGGRQETQYF
>TRBJ1-2|TRBV6-6
CASSGQAIGYTF
>TRBJ2-2|TRBV9
CASSVRVLAGTGELFF
>TRBJ2-7|TRBV28
CASGSLAGSYEQYF
>TRBJ2-7|TRBV12-3/TRBV12-4
CASSFRPWVATGRSSYEQYF
>TRBJ2-5|TRBV5-6
CASSLAGPWETQYF